This T cell receptor (beta chain) emerged from a study of a mutant IDH1 vaccine in newly diagnosed glioma. In the study overall: Vaccinations, eight in total, occurred in weeks 1, 3, 5, 7, 11, 15, 19, 23. Regarding the study as a whole: Vaccine-induced immune responses were detected in over 90% of patients. Among top peripheral T cell clonotypes, changes seemed unrelated to pseudoprogression.

A few counts support this clone. Its target is unknown. Some clones are missing from TCRdb's copy, which holds only in-frame ones; the method was immunoSEQ multiplex PCR. Here the sample spans around 50,000 clones, more than 80% being singletons. Noted time point: week 5, during vaccination. Each vaccine dose was 300 ug of mutant IDH1 20-mer peptide, with topical imiquimod. The CDR3 spans 13 residues. V shed 3 bases and J shed 1 base, with 6 bases lying between them. Germline V gene sequence: CDR1 KGHSH, CDR2 LQKENI. The chain uses TRBV18 and TRBJ1-1; D remains unclear. The TCR sequence derives from a woman in her forties with glioma. This sample comprised PBMCs, obtained from a glioma patient whose treatment included an IDH1 peptide vaccine. This CDR3 reads CASSPVRNTEAFF. The CDR3 region has the DNA TGTGCCAGCTCACCGGTCCGGAACACTGAAGCTTTCTTT.